What follows is one T cell receptor beta chain and its context. This sample was taken from a study of T cell responses to AZD1222 COVID-19 vaccine. TCRdb's copy holds only in-frame clones and misses some; the assay was immunoSEQ multiplex PCR. The sample lists 75,000 to 85,000 clones, around 90% seen once, with approximately 4.5% in the top ten. Germline-derived CDR1 and CDR2 are MNHEY and SVGAGI. V lost 6 bases, J lost 9 bases, and 11 bases stayed unmatched. The CDR3 covers 15 residues. The sequence derives from an adult in good health. The sequencing used peripheral blood, collected on day 0 of AZD1222 vaccination. The chain has TRBV6-5 and TRBJ1-6; 7 nucleotides align to TRBD1. CDR3 sequence reads: CASRAPGQQRSPLHF. The CDR3 DNA reads TGTGCCAGCAGGGCTCCGGGACAGCAACGTTCACCCCTCCACTTT.